The present T cell receptor (beta chain) was sequenced within a study of CD8+ T cells in alopecia areata. The V end lost 6 bases, the J end lost 1 base, and 18 bases lay between the germline ends. The CDR3 loop spans 16 amino acids. Germline V gene sequence: CDR1 LNHDA, CDR2 SQIVND (reference sequence). Treatment noted: oral pan-JAK inhibitor, 5-10 mg twice daily. Reverse transcription of extracted RNA yielded cDNA, which provided the sequencing template. Here immunoSEQ multiplex PCR was the method, and the copy in TCRdb shows in-frame clones only, minus some. The table has roughly 150,000 clones, 45% to 65% seen once.

The starting material was CD8+ T cells sorted from blood, obtained at week 4, from a patient treated with tofacitinib. The rearrangement links TRBV19 to TRBJ2-5; possibly TRBD2 for D (6 bases). The TCR comes from a human donor with alopecia areata. The CDR3 loop reads CASSLLSGGLQETQYF. The CDR3 DNA is TGTGCCAGTAGCCTCCTTAGCGGCGGACTCCAAGAGACCCAGTACTTC.